This T cell receptor beta chain emerged from a study of STAT3 mutations in large granular lymphocyte leukemia. In regard to this clone: Its antigen remains unidentified.

Germline assignment: CDR1 SGHTA and CDR2 FQGNSA. The CDR3 loop spans 13 amino acids. V shed 5 bases and J shed 3 bases, with 11 bases lying between them. The study, taken as a whole, reports: At least one immunodominant TCR beta clonotype appeared in every T-cell large granular lymphocyte leukemia patient.

Some clones are missing from TCRdb's copy, which holds only in-frame ones; the method was immunoSEQ multiplex PCR. The sample shows around 1,700 clones, 55% to 80% of them seen only once. The receptor was derived from a man aged 55-75 years with T-cell large granular lymphocyte leukemia. Some clones in this sample may be carry-over from other donors' samples. The genes are TRBV7-2 and TRBJ2-7; a possible D gene is TRBD1 (5 bases). The sample consisted of peripheral blood mononuclear cells. As DNA, the CDR3 is TGTGCCAGCAGCCTCAATCAGGGCTACGAGCAGTACTTC. It codes for CASSLNQGYEQYF.